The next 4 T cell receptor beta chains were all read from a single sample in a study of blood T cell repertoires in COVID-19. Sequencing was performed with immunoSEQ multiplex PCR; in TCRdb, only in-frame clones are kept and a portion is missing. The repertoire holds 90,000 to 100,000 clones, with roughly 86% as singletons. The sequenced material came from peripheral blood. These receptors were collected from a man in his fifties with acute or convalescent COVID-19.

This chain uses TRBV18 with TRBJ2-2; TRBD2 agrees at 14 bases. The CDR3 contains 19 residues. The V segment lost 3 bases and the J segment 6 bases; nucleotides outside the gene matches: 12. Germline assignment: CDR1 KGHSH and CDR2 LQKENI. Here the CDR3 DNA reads TGTGCCAGCTCACCTCCGGGACTAGCGGGAGATGTGTCCGCCGGGGAGCTGTTTTTT. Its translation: CASSPPGLAGDVSAGELFF.

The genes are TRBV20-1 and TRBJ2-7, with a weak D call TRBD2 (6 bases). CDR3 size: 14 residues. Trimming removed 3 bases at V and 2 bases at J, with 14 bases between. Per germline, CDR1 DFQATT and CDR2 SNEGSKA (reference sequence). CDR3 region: CSASRDWPPYEQYF. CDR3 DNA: TGCAGTGCTAGTAGGGACTGGCCTCCCTACGAGCAGTACTTC.

This chain's CDR3 is CASRSGFANTGELFF. The CDR3 DNA reads as TGCGCCAGCCGTAGCGGGTTCGCGAACACCGGGGAGCTGTTTTTT. The gene calls are TRBV10-2 and TRBJ2-2; 7 bases agree with TRBD2. The trim removed 8 bases at V and 0 bases at J, leaving 6 bases unmatched. The CDR3 extends over 15 amino acids. Germline-derived CDR1 and CDR2 are WSHSY and SAAADI.

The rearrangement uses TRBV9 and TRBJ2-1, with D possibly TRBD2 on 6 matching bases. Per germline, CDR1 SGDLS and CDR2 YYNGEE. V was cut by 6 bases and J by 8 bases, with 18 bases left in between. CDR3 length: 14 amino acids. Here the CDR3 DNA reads TGTGCCAGCACCCCCTTCGCGGGGAGCGATGAGCAGTTCTTC. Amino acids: CASTPFAGSDEQFF.